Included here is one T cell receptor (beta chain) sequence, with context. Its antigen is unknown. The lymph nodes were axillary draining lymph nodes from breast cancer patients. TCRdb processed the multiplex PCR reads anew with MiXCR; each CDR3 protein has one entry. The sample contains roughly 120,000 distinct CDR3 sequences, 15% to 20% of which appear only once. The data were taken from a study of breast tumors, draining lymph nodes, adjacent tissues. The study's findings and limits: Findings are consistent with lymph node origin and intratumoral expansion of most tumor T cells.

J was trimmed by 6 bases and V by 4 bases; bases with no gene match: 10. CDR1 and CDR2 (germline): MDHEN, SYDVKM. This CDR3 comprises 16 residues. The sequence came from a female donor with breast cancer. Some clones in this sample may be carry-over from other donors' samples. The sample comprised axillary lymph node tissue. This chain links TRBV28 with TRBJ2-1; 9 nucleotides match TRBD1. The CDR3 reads CASSSRGTGWFNEQFF. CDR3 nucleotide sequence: TGTGCCAGCAGTTCAAGGGGGACAGGGTGGTTCAATGAGCAGTTCTTC. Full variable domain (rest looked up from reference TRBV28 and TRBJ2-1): DVKVTQSSRYLVKRTGEKVFLECVQDMDHENMFWYRQDPGLGLRLIYFSYDVKMKEKGDIPEGYSVSREKKERFSLILESASTNQTSMYLCASSSRGTGWFNEQFFGPGTRLTVL.